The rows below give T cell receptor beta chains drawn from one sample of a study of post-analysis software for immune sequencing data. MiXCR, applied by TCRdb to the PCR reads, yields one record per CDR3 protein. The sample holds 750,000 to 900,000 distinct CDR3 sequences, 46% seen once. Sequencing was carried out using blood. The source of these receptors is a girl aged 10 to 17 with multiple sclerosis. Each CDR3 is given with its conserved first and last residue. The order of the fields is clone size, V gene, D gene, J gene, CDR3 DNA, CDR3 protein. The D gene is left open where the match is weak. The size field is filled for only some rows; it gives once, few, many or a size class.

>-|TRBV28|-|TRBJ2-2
TGTGCCAGCAGTTTGGTGGGCGGGGAGCTGTTTTTT
CASSLVGGELFF
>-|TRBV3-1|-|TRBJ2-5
TGTGCCAGCAGCCAAGTAGGGAAAACGAGGATTCAGTACTTC
CASSQVGKTRIQYF
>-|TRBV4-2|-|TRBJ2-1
TGTGCCAGCAGCCAAGAACGAGGGGAAACCTCCTACAATGAGCAGTTCTTC
CASSQERGETSYNEQFF
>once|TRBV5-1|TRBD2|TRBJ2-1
TGCGCCAGCAGCTCGGGACTAGCGGGAGGCTCGGGGAATGAGCAGTTCTTC
CASSSGLAGGSGNEQFF
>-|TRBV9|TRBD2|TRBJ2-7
TGTGCCCGCAGCCCCCTAACGATGGGAGGGGACGAGCAGTACTTC
CARSPLTMGGDEQYF
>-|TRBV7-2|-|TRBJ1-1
TGTGCCAGCAGCTTAGAACCACCCGGGGTTGACACTGAAGCTTTCTTT
CASSLEPPGVDTEAFF
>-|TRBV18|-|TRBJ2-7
TGTGCCACCTCGGGGGCCACCTACGAGCAGTACTTC
CATSGATYEQYF
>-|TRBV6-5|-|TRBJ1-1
TGTGCCACCACCTCGGACATGCGGAACACTGAAGCTTTCTTT
CATTSDMRNTEAFF
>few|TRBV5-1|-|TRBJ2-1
TGCGCCAGCAGTTTTGGGCCATCCCAGTACAATGAGCAGTTCTTC
CASSFGPSQYNEQFF
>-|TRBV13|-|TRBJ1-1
TGTGCCAGCAGCTTAGCTAGCGGGCCGCGGAACACTGAAGCTTTCTTT
CASSLASGPRNTEAFF
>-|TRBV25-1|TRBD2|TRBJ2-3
TGTGCCAGCAGTGAAGGACTAGCGGGAGGGTTAACAGATACGCAGTATTTT
CASSEGLAGGLTDTQYF
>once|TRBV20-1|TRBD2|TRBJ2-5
TGCAGTGCTAGTACTAGCGGGGTACAAGAGACCCAGTACTTC
CSASTSGVQETQYF
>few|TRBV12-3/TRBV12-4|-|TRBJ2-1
TGTGCCAGCAGGGTACAGGGTGCCCCAAACAATGAGCAGTTCTTC
CASRVQGAPNNEQFF
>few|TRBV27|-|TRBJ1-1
TGTGCCAGCAGTGCAGGCCTAAACACTGAAGCTTTCTTT
CASSAGLNTEAFF
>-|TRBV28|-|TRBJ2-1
TGTGCCAGCAGTTTAATTCTCTACAATGAGCAGTTCTTC
CASSLILYNEQFF
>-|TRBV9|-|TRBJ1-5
TGTGCCAGCAGCCCTCCGCCCCAGCATTTT
CASSPPPQHF
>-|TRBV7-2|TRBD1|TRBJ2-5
TGTGCCAGCAGCTCCACAGGGGTACGGGAGACCCAGTACTTC
CASSSTGVRETQYF
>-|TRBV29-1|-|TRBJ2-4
TGCAGCGTGGGGGACCGACTAGCCAAAAACATTCAGTACTTC
CSVGDRLAKNIQYF
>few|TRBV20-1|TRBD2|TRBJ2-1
TGCAGTGCTACCGGGACTAGCGGGAAAAATGAGCAGTTCTTC
CSATGTSGKNEQFF
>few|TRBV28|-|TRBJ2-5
TGTGCCAGCAGTGCCCGGGCGGACCAAGAGACCCAGTACTTC
CASSARADQETQYF
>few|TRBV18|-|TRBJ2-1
TGTGCCAGCTCACCCCCCGAGGGCGGCAAGTTCTTC
CASSPPEGGKFF
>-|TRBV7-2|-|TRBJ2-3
TGTGCCGGCAGCTTCCTCCGTTTTGGTGCGGCTGTGACAGATACGCAGTATTTT
CAGSFLRFGAAVTDTQYF
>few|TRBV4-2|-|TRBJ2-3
TGTGCCAGCAGCCAATCCTTGGGAGGTAGACTAGAGGCGGCAGATACGCAGTATTTT
CASSQSLGGRLEAADTQYF
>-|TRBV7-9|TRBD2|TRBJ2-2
TGTGCCAGCAGCCCTAGCGGGATCAGCACCGGGGAGCTGTTTTTT
CASSPSGISTGELFF
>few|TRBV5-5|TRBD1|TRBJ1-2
TGTGCCAGCAGCTTGGCCACACAGGGGGACTATGGCTACACCTTC
CASSLATQGDYGYTF
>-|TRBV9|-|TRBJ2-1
TGTGCCAGCGGGGATTACAGCTCCTACAATGAGCAGTTCTTC
CASGDYSSYNEQFF
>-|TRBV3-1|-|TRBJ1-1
TGTGCCAGCAGCCAAGTAGGGCGAAACACTGAAGCTTTCTTT
CASSQVGRNTEAFF
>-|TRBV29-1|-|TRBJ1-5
TGCAGCGTTGCAGCAGGCCAGAATCAGCCCCAGCATTTT
CSVAAGQNQPQHF
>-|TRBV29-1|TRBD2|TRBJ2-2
TGCAGCGTTGAACCTAGCGGGAAAGTCGGGGAGCTGTTTTTT
CSVEPSGKVGELFF
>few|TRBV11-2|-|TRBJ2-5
TGTGCCAGCAGCGTCCAAAGGGAGACCCAGTACTTC
CASSVQRETQYF
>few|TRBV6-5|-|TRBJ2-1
TGTGCCAGCAGTTACTCGATGAGTGAGCAGTTCTTC
CASSYSMSEQFF
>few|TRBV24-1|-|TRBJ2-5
TGTGCCACCAGTGACCGCGGACGCGGGGGCGCCGAGACCCAGTACTTC
CATSDRGRGGAETQYF
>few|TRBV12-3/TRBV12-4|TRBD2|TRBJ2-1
TGTGCCAGCAGTTTAGCGCTGGCGGGAGGGCCCCATGAGCAGTTCTTC
CASSLALAGGPHEQFF
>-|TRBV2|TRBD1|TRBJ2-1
TGTGCCAGCAGTGAATTTCTGGACAGGCTTGTGGATGAGCAGTTCTTC
CASSEFLDRLVDEQFF
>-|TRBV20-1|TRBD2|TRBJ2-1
TGCAGTGCTAGAGTCTCTAGCGGGAGGGCCATAGATGAGCAGTTCTTC
CSARVSSGRAIDEQFF
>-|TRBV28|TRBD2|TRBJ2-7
TGTGCCAGCAGTTTATATAGCGGGAGGGCGTACGAGCAGTACTTC
CASSLYSGRAYEQYF
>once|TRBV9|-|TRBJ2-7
TGTGCCAGCAGCGTCCTCCCGGGGGCCCAGGGATCGGGCTACGAGCAGTACTTC
CASSVLPGAQGSGYEQYF
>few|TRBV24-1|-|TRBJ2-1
TGTGCCACCAGTGACATAGCGAGCTCCTACAATGAGCAGTTCTTC
CATSDIASSYNEQFF
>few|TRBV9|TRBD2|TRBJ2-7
TGTGCCAGCAGCGCTACTAGCGGCCCCTACGAGCAGTACTTC
CASSATSGPYEQYF
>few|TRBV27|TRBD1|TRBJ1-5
TGTGCCAGCAATCCCGGGACAGGGTCCGGGCTCAATCAGCCCCAGCATTTT
CASNPGTGSGLNQPQHF
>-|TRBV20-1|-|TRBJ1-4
TGCAGTGCTAGAGATATCCCCAATGAAAAACTGTTTTTT
CSARDIPNEKLFF
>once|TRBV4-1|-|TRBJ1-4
TGCGCCAGCTCTCTACTATCAACTAATGAAAAACTGTTTTTT
CASSLLSTNEKLFF
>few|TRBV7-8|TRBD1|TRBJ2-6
TGTGCCAGCAGCCCCAGGCCCTGGGACAGTAGCTCTGGGGCCAGCGTCCTGACTTTC
CASSPRPWDSSSGASVLTF
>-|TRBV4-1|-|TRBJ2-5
TGCGCCAGCAGCCAAGGCCCGTTAGGTCTGAAGACCCAGTACTTC
CASSQGPLGLKTQYF
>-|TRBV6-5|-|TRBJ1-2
TGTGCCAGCAGTTACTCGGACGCAGTGGCCTACTATGGCTACACCTTC
CASSYSDAVAYYGYTF
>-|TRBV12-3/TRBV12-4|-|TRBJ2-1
TGTGCCAGCAGTTTAGAGGCAGGGGTAAGCGATGAGCAGTTCTTC
CASSLEAGVSDEQFF
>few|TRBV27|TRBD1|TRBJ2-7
TGCGCCAGCAGGGAGACAGGGACCTACGAGCAGTACTTC
CASRETGTYEQYF
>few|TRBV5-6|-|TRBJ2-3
TGTGCCAGCAGTTACACGTGGTCGGGCACGCAGTATTTT
CASSYTWSGTQYF
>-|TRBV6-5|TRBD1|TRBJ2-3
TGTGCCAGCAGTTACTGGCCGGGACAGGGGGAAGATACGCAGTATTTT
CASSYWPGQGEDTQYF
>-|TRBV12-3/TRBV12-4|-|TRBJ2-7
TGTGCCAGCAGCCCTTCGGGACTCGAGCAGTACTTC
CASSPSGLEQYF